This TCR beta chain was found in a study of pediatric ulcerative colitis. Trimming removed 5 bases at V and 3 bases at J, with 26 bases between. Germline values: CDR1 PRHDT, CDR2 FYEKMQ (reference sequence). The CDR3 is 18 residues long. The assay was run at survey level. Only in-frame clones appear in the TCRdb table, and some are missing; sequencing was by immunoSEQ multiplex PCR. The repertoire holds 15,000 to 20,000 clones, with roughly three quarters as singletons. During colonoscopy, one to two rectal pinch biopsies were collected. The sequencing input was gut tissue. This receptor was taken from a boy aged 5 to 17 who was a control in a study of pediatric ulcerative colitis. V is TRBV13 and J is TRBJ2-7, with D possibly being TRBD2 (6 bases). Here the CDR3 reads CASSRRRDHYEQHYEQYF. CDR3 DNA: TGTGCCAGCAGCCGGCGGAGGGACCACTACGAGCAGCACTACGAGCAGTACTTC.